Below are 10 T cell receptor beta chains sequenced from a single sample in a study of T cells in localized non-small cell lung cancer. The data were produced by immunoSEQ multiplex PCR, yet TCRdb's version contains in-frame clones alone and is incomplete. The top ten hold approximately 2% of the sample, which has 58,000 or so clones, 85% to 90% seen once. Sequences were derived from peripheral blood, sampled before any cancer treatment. These receptors came from a woman aged 35-75 years with stage I lung adenocarcinoma.

The chain carries TRBV9 and TRBJ2-5, with 8 bases that match TRBD2. The CDR3 sequence is 14 residues long. CDR1 is SGDLS, CDR2 YYNGEE, per germline. Trimming took 2 bases from V and 3 from J; bases not matched to a gene: 3. The CDR3 loop is CASSVGTREETQYF. The CDR3 DNA is TGTGCCAGCAGCGTCGGGACTAGAGAAGAGACCCAGTACTTC.

The rearrangement uses TRBV7-3 and TRBJ2-3; tentative D call: TRBD2 (6 bases). Trimming shortened V by 5 bases and J by 6 bases, and 18 bases separated the two germline ends. Germline CDR1 and CDR2: SGHTA and FQGTGA. The CDR3 spans 15 residues. The CDR3, as DNA: TGTGCCAGCAGCCAGTCATCCGGGAGTCTGGATACGCAGTATTTT. As protein: CASSQSSGSLDTQYF.

The rearrangement uses TRBV6-1 and TRBJ1-5; D unclear. Germline values: CDR1 MNHNS, CDR2 SASEGT. The CDR3 has 16 amino acids. V shed 2 bases and J shed 0 bases, with 11 bases lying between them. The chain's CDR3 is CASSESDFLSNQPQHF. CDR3 DNA sequence: TGTGCCAGCAGTGAATCGGACTTTCTTAGCAATCAGCCCCAGCATTTT.

The rearrangement uses TRBV27 and TRBJ2-1; 13 bases agree with TRBD2. The germline V gene has CDR1 MNHEY and CDR2 SMNVEV (reference sequence). With 6 bases clipped from V and 6 bases from J, the junction kept 5 bases outside the gene matches. CDR3 size: 15 residues. In DNA form, the CDR3 reads TGTGCCAGCAGGGATTGGACTAGCGGGAGCAATGAGCAGTTCTTC. Its protein product is CASRDWTSGSNEQFF.

The rearrangement links TRBV30 to TRBJ1-2; D gene ambiguous. The CDR3 length is 14 residues. Germline V CDR1 and CDR2: GTSNPN, SVGIG (reference sequence). CDR3 nucleotide sequence: TGTGCATCGGCTGAGGGAACCCCGTATGATGGCTACACCTTC. It translates to CASAEGTPYDGYTF.

The chain joins TRBV23-1 to TRBJ2-3; D call uncertain. TRBV23-1 is an ORF, and what it does is uncertain. Trimming took 5 bases from V and 3 from J, leaving 15 bases between them. The CDR3 loop spans 15 amino acids. The DNA for the CDR3 is TGCGCCAGCAGTTTAAGACCTAATATAACAGATACGCAGTATTTT. As protein: CASSLRPNITDTQYF.

This sequence joins TRBV10-3 and TRBJ2-5; TRBD2 aligns across 8 bases. Germline assignment: CDR1 ENHRY and CDR2 SYGVKD. V trimming: 7 bases; J trimming: 5 bases; junction bases outside the gene matches: 6. The CDR3 is made up of 13 amino acids. Written as DNA, the CDR3 is TGTGCCATCAATGCATTAGCGGGGGAGACCCAGTACTTC. Translation gives CAINALAGETQYF.

The chain is built from TRBV7-7 and TRBJ2-3, with 13 bases fitting TRBD2. Germline trimming cut 5 bases from V and 8 bases from J; bases unmatched to any gene: 13. This CDR3 contains 17 residues. Germline-derived CDR1 and CDR2 are SSHAT and FNYEAQ (reference sequence). CDR3 nucleotide sequence: TGTGCCAGCAGCAAAGGGACTAGCGGGGAGCTGCCTTCTACGCAGTATTTT. Protein product: CASSKGTSGELPSTQYF.

CDR3 amino acids: CASSFGRSWETQYF. The CDR3, as DNA: TGCGCCAGCAGCTTTGGACGTTCGTGGGAGACCCAGTACTTC. This chain links TRBV5-1 with TRBJ2-5, with no clear D. The CDR3 totals 14 residues. V gave up 2 bases and J gave up 5 bases, with 13 bases separating them. Germline lookup yields CDR1 SGHRS and CDR2 YFSETQ.

In its sample, this clone is medium-sized. The chain is built from TRBV29-1 and TRBJ1-1; possibly TRBD1 for D (5 bases). CDR1 SQVTM and CDR2 ANQGSEA come from the germline V gene. V was trimmed by 5 bases and J by 4 bases, leaving 8 bases between them. This CDR3 region has 11 residues. The CDR3 protein is CSVSGTTEAFF. The CDR3 bases are TGCAGCGTTTCAGGGACCACTGAAGCTTTCTTT.